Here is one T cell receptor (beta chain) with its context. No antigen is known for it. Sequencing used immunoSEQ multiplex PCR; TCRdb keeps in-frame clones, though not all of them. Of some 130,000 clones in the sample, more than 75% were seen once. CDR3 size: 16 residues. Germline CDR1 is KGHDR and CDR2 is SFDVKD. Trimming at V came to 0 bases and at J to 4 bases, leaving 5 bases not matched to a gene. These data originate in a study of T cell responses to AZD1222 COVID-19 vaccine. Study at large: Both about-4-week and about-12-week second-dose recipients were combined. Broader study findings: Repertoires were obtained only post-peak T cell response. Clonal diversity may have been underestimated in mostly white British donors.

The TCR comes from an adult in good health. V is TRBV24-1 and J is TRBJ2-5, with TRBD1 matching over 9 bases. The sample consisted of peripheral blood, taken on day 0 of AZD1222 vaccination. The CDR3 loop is CATSDLDRGAGETQYF. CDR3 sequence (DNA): TGTGCCACCAGTGATTTGGACAGGGGGGCAGGAGAGACCCAGTACTTC.